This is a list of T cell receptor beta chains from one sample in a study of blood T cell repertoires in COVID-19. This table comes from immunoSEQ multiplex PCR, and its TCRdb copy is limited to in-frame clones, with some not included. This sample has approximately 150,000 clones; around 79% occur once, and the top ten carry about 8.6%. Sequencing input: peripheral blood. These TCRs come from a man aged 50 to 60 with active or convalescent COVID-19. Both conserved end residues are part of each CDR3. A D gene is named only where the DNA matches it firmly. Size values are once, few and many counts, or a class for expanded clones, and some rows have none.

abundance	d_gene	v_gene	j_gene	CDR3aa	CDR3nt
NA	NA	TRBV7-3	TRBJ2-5	CASSGSGQETQYF	TGTGCCAGCAGCGGATCGGGTCAAGAGACCCAGTACTTC
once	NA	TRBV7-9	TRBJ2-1	CASSQSGFYNEQFF	TGTGCCAGCAGCCAAAGCGGTTTTTACAATGAGCAGTTCTTC
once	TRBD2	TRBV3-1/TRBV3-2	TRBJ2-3	CASSQFLAGGTDTQYF	TGTGCCAGCAGCCAATTCCTAGCGGGAGGTACAGATACGCAGTATTTT
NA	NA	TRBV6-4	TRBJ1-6	CASSDWFGSPLHF	TGTGCCAGCAGTGACTGGTTCGGTTCACCCCTCCACTTT
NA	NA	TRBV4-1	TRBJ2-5	CASSQGLAEGRRETQYF	TGCGCCAGCAGCCAGGGGCTGGCGGAGGGCCGTCGGGAGACCCAGTACTTC
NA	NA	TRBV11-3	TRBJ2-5	CASSSPGQETQYF	TGTGCCAGCAGCTCCCCGGGGCAAGAGACCCAGTACTTC
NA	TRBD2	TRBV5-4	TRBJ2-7	CASSTLAGVSYEQYF	TGTGCCAGCAGCACACTAGCGGGGGTTTCCTACGAGCAGTACTTC
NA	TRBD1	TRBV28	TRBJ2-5	CASSGGQGGGQETQYF	TGTGCCAGCAGTGGGGGACAGGGAGGGGGTCAAGAGACCCAGTACTTC
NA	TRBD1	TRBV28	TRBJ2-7	CASTLTGDPQYF	TGTGCCAGCACCCTAACAGGGGATCCTCAGTACTTC
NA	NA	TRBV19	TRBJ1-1	CASSIGVWGNTEAFF	TGTGCCAGTAGTATAGGGGTTTGGGGCAACACTGAAGCTTTCTTT
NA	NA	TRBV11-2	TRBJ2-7	CASSLDPGRIAAYEQYF	TGTGCCAGCAGCTTAGATCCGGGTAGAATAGCGGCCTACGAGCAGTACTTC
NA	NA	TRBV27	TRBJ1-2	CASSFQGSTYGYTF	TGTGCCAGCAGTTTCCAGGGGTCTACCTATGGCTACACCTTC
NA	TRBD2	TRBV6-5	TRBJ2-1	CASNALAGSLNEQFF	TGTGCCAGCAATGCCCTAGCGGGGTCTTTGAATGAGCAGTTCTTC
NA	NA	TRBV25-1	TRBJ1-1	CASSEYGGIPTEAFF	TGTGCCAGCAGTGAATACGGAGGCATACCCACTGAAGCTTTCTTT
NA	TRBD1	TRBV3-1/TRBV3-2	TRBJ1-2	CASSLEGTAENYGYTF	TGTGCCAGCAGTCTGGAAGGGACAGCGGAGAACTATGGCTACACCTTC
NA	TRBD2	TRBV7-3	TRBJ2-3	CASKGRDSDTQYF	TGTGCCAGCAAGGGGAGGGACTCTGATACGCAGTATTTT
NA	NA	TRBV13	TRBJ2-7	CASSPLPGVEQYF	TGTGCCAGCAGCCCCCTCCCCGGGGTCGAGCAGTACTTC
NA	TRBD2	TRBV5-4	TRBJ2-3	CASSLSSGRSRNTQYF	TGTGCCAGCAGCTTGTCTAGCGGGAGGTCCCGAAATACGCAGTATTTT
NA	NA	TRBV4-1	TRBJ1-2	CASSQDTGYAYGYTF	TGCGCCAGCAGCCAAGATACAGGGTACGCCTATGGCTACACCTTC
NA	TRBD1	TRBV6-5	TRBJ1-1	CASSYETGQVTTEAFF	TGTGCCAGCAGTTACGAAACGGGACAGGTGACCACTGAAGCTTTCTTT
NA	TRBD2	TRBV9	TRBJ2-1	CASSVGGSKYEQFF	TGTGCCAGCAGCGTAGGCGGGAGTAAGTATGAGCAGTTCTTC
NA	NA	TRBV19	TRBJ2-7	CASSIAGTSYEQYF	TGTGCCAGTAGTATAGCAGGCACATCCTACGAGCAGTACTTC
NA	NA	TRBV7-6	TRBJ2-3	CASSLATRAGTDTQYF	TGTGCCAGCAGCTTAGCGACGAGGGCTGGCACAGATACGCAGTATTTT
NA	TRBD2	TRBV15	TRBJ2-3	CATSLMYSGQGDTQYF	TGTGCCACCAGCCTTATGTATAGCGGGCAAGGGGATACGCAGTATTTT
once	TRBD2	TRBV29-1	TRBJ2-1	CGGTSVLSNEQFF	TGCGGCGGGACTAGCGTACTCTCCAATGAGCAGTTCTTC
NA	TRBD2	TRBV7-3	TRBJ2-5	CASSQVLAGQETQYF	TGTGCCAGCAGCCAAGTTCTAGCGGGGCAAGAGACCCAGTACTTC
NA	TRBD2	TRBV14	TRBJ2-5	CASSQWGGQETQYF	TGTGCCAGCAGCCAATGGGGAGGGCAAGAGACCCAGTACTTC
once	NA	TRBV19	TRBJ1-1	CASTNTGGWTEAFF	TGTGCCAGTACTAATACCGGGGGGTGGACTGAAGCTTTCTTT
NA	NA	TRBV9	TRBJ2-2	CASSVSGHTGELFF	TGTGCCAGCAGCGTAAGCGGCCACACCGGGGAGCTGTTTTTT
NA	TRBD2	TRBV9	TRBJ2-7	CASSESGGLAGEEQYF	TGTGCCAGCAGCGAGTCAGGAGGACTAGCGGGAGAAGAGCAGTACTTC